This T cell receptor (beta chain) originates from a study of T-cell memory formation after mild COVID-19. Study overall: Clustering of TCRs was largely donor specific. General observations from the study: The study found balanced CD4/CD8 in clones contracting day 15 to 85 and a CD4+ lean in later expanders. CD4+ clones that contracted lay mainly in CM and EM; CD8+ ones lay in EMRA.

The J segment lost 6 bases and the V segment lost 3 bases, leaving 11 bases of the junction unmatched. The CDR3 spans 15 residues. CDR1 and CDR2 from the germline V gene are DFQATT and SNEGSKA (reference sequence). 5'RACE primed at constant segments yielded TCR alpha and TCR beta cDNA libraries bearing sample barcodes and UMIs. Using its own MiXCR run on the 5' RACE reads, TCRdb lists one record per CDR3 protein. The sample lists about 470,000 distinct CDR3 sequences; roughly 23% were seen once. This clonotype was seen ten or more times. The target antigen is unknown. V gene TRBV20-1 combines with J gene TRBJ2-1, with TRBD1 matching over 7 bases. The sequenced sample consisted of PBMCs or a T cell subset sorted from them (not recorded which). The sequence was collected from an adult woman who had mild COVID-19 (a few samples of this study predate the infection). Cell type and time point are not known. The CDR3 DNA sequence: TGCAGTGCTAGGGTGACAGGGTTTCCAGCCAATGAGCAGTTCTTC. Encoded protein: CSARVTGFPANEQFF.